Shown below are 13 T cell receptor beta chains from a single sample sequenced in a study of blood T cell repertoires in COVID-19. Only in-frame clones appear in the TCRdb table, and some are missing; sequencing was by immunoSEQ multiplex PCR. Of about 230,000 clones detected, 84% appear once; the ten largest clones hold about 2.3%. The source material was peripheral blood. The receptors were gathered from a man in his forties who had recovered from COVID-19.

The chain employs TRBV2 and TRBJ2-7, with 9 positions matching TRBD1. CDR3 length: 16 residues. CDR1 SNHLY and CDR2 FYNNEI come from the germline V gene. The trim removed 7 bases at V and 0 bases at J, leaving 10 bases unmatched. The chain's CDR3 is CASKDPGTGSSYEQYF. The CDR3 nucleotides are TGTGCCAGCAAAGATCCCGGGACAGGGAGCTCCTACGAGCAGTACTTC.

The chain recombines TRBV3-1 (or the pseudogene TRBV3-2) with TRBJ2-7; D may be TRBD1 (7 bases). This CDR3 has 17 amino acids. CDR1 and CDR2 (germline): LGHDT, YNNKEL (reference sequence). V was cut by 4 bases and J by 2 bases, with 21 bases left in between. The CDR3 here is CASSLGGVGGSTYEQYF. In DNA form, the CDR3 reads TGTGCCAGCAGCCTTGGAGGGGTAGGGGGCTCAACCTACGAGCAGTACTTC.

The chain is built from TRBV6-2 or TRBV6-3 and TRBJ1-2, with 7 bases matching TRBD1. This CDR3 has 15 amino acids. Germline loops: CDR1 MNHEY, CDR2 SVGEGT. J was trimmed by 2 bases and V by 0 bases; bases with no gene match: 3. As DNA, the CDR3 is TGTGCCAGCAGTTACTCTGGACAGGAAAACTATGGCTACACCTTC. As protein: CASSYSGQENYGYTF.

This rearrangement joins TRBV15 to TRBJ1-2, with D hard to call. The V end lost 0 bases, the J end lost 1 base, and 9 bases lay between the germline ends. Per germline, CDR1 LNHNV and CDR2 YYDKDF (reference sequence). The CDR3 covers 15 residues. CDR3 bases: TGTGCCACCAGCAGAGAAGGTCAGGATAACTATGGCTACACCTTC. This translates into CATSREGQDNYGYTF.

This sequence joins TRBV19 and TRBJ1-1; a possible D gene is TRBD1 (5 bases). Trimming left V 1 base short and J 3 bases short, with 15 bases between. Germline CDR1 and CDR2: LNHDA and SQIVND (reference sequence). CDR3 length: 16 amino acids. CDR3 amino acids: CASSIGVQGLDTEAFF. The CDR3 DNA is TGTGCCAGTAGTATAGGAGTTCAGGGCCTGGACACTGAAGCTTTCTTT.

The chain joins TRBV5-1 to TRBJ2-2, with 12 bases aligning to TRBD1. The CDR3 consists of 19 residues. The ends lost 4 bases at V and 6 bases at J; junction bases unmatched: 16. Germline-derived CDR1 and CDR2 are SGHRS and YFSETQ. CDR3 sequence: CASSPPASGTGGSPGELFF. CDR3 DNA: TGCGCCAGCAGCCCGCCCGCCTCCGGGACAGGGGGCTCCCCCGGGGAGCTGTTTTTT.

A word on this clone: Additional DNA sequences in this sample encode the identical CDR3. The chain combines TRBV7-2 with TRBJ1-2, with 7 bases lining up with TRBD1. V trimming: 5 bases; J trimming: 4 bases; junction bases outside the gene matches: 4. The germline V gene has CDR1 SGHTA and CDR2 FQGNSA. This CDR3 is 13 amino acids long. CDR3 nucleotide sequence: TGTGCCAGCAGCCTCGGGACAGCCTATGGCTACACCTTC. Its translation: CASSLGTAYGYTF. The full variable domain, rest sourced from reference TRBV7-2 and TRBJ1-2, is GAGVSQSPSNKVTEKGKDVELRCDPISGHTALYWYRQSLGQGLEFLIYFQGNSAPDKSGLPSDRFSAERTGGSVSTLTIQRTQQEDSAVYLCASSLGTAYGYTFGSGTRLTVV.

This clone occurred once. The chain joins TRBV22-1 to TRBJ1-2. TRBV22-1 is recorded as a pseudogene. This CDR3 contains 15 residues. In nucleotides, the CDR3 is TGTCCTGGGAGCCCCGTCCCAGCGACGGACTATGGCTACACCTTC. This translates into CPGSPVPATDYGYTF.

This clone was seen ten or more times. V is TRBV5-4 and J is TRBJ2-7; 8 bases are shared with TRBD2. Germline CDR1 and CDR2: SGHNT and YYREEE (reference sequence). The CDR3 covers 15 residues. V was clipped by 0 bases and J by 2 bases; unmatched bases: 4. CDR3 DNA: TGTGCCAGCAGCTTGGACCGGGAGGGCACCTACGAGCAGTACTTC. Its protein product is CASSLDREGTYEQYF. Together with reference TRBV5-4 and TRBJ2-7, the CDR3 gives the full variable domain: ETGVTQSPTHLIKTRGQQVTLRCSSQSGHNTVSWYQQALGQGPQFIFQYYREEENGRGNFPPRFSGLQFPNYSSELNVNALELDDSALYLCASSLDREGTYEQYFGPGTRLTVT.

The rearrangement joins TRBV30 to TRBJ2-4; tentative D call: TRBD1 (6 bases). The CDR3 has 13 amino acids. From germline, CDR1 is GTSNPN and CDR2 SVGIG (reference sequence). Trimming stripped 1 base from V and 8 bases from J, with 12 bases between. In nucleotides, the CDR3 is TGTGCCTGGAGTGCACGGGGACAAGACATTCAGTACTTC. Its translation is CAWSARGQDIQYF.

There are a few counts of this clone. The chain has TRBV2 and TRBJ1-5; tentative D call: TRBD1 (5 bases). In germline, CDR1 is SNHLY, CDR2 FYNNEI. Trimming took off 7 bases at V and 5 bases at J, with 12 bases between the two ends. The CDR3 has 13 residues. CDR3 protein: CASIRTQDQPQHF. The CDR3 nucleotides read TGTGCCAGCATTAGGACACAAGATCAGCCCCAGCATTTT. The variable domain in full, completed from reference TRBV2 and TRBJ1-5, reads EPEVTQTPSHQVTQMGQEVILRCVPISNHLYFYWYRQILGQKVEFLVSFYNNEISEKSEIFDDQFSVERPDGSNFTLKIRSTKLEDSAMYFCASIRTQDQPQHFGDGTRLSIL.

The chain uses TRBV19 and TRBJ1-6; possible D gene TRBD1, 6 bases. Germline assignment: CDR1 LNHDA and CDR2 SQIVND (reference sequence). The V and J ends lost 6 bases and 10 bases respectively, with 28 bases between them. The CDR3 has 18 residues. As DNA, the CDR3 is TGTGCCAGTAGAGACAACCCTCGTATGGGGGGGGGCTGGTCACCCCTCCACTTT. Amino acids: CASRDNPRMGGGWSPLHF.

The rearrangement joins TRBV10-3 to TRBJ1-3, with D maybe TRBD1 (6 bases). This CDR3 has 15 residues. The germline V and J ends were trimmed by 7 bases and 0 bases, with 13 bases remaining between them. Looked up from germline, CDR1 is ENHRY and CDR2 is SYGVKD. The CDR3 coding sequence is TGTGCCATCACCGAGGGGGGGATCTCTGGAAACACCATATATTTT. Translating it yields CAITEGGISGNTIYF.